The next 24 T cell receptor beta chains were all read from a single sample in a study of cytomegalovirus exposure and HLA in healthy donors. 13 Jbeta primers and 60 Vbeta primers were used for the PCR. The table came from immunoSEQ multiplex PCR; TCRdb's copy has only in-frame clones and leaves some out. The data hold around 140,000 clones, with around 80% observed a single time. Sequenced sample: PBMCs. The receptors derive from a man between 40 and 49 years old in good health and CMV-seronegative.

CDR3 sequence reads: CASSALGARETQYF. The CDR3 nucleotides are TGTGCCAGCAGCGCCCTTGGGGCTAGAGAGACCCAGTACTTC. This chain uses TRBV7-9 with TRBJ2-5; tentative D call: TRBD1 (5 bases). This CDR3 has 14 amino acids. Trimming took off 5 bases at V and 4 bases at J, with 14 bases between the two ends. The germline CDR1 and CDR2 sequences are SEHNR and FQNEAQ (reference sequence).

The V call is TRBV18, the J call TRBJ2-7, with a possible D match to TRBD1 (6 bases). Per germline, CDR1 KGHSH and CDR2 LQKENI. V lost 6 bases and J 7 bases, leaving 22 bases between the germline ends. This CDR3 comprises 15 residues. Here the CDR3 reads CASSPSTMGALEQYF. CDR3 in DNA: TGTGCCAGCTCCCCGTCTACGATGGGGGCCTTAGAGCAGTACTTC.

The chain is built from TRBV9 and TRBJ1-6; 8 nucleotides match TRBD1. Per germline, CDR1 SGDLS and CDR2 YYNGEE. This CDR3 is 16 amino acids long. Trimming at V came to 7 bases and at J to 0 bases, leaving 6 bases not matched to a gene. The CDR3 loop is CASARGPSSYNSPLHF. DNA for the CDR3: TGTGCCAGCGCCAGGGGGCCGAGCTCCTATAATTCACCCCTCCACTTT.

This clone was seen a few times. This chain connects TRBV2 to TRBJ1-1; 7 nucleotides agree with TRBD1. This CDR3 has 15 amino acids. The V gene end was trimmed by 6 bases and the J gene end by 0 bases; junction bases not matched to a gene: 7. Per the germline V gene, CDR1 is SNHLY and CDR2 is FYNNEI. CDR3 region: CASSWDRQLNTEAFF. Written as DNA, the CDR3 is TGTGCCAGCAGCTGGGACAGACAATTGAACACTGAAGCTTTCTTT.

The table lists this clone with a count of one. The chain joins TRBV5-8 to TRBJ1-5, with D possibly TRBD1 on 5 matching bases. The CDR3 spans 14 residues. Germline V gene data show CDR1 as SGHTS and CDR2 as YDEGEE. Trimming removed 4 bases at V and 6 bases at J, with 14 bases between. The CDR3: CASSLAGEIQPQHF. CDR3 in DNA: TGTGCCAGCAGCCTGGCGGGGGAGATTCAGCCCCAGCATTTT. The full variable domain, rest sourced from reference TRBV5-8 and TRBJ1-5, is EAGVTQSPTHLIKTRGQQATLRCSPISGHTSVYWYQQALGLGLQFLLWYDEGEERNRGNFPPRFSGRQFPNYSSELNVNALELEDSALYLCASSLAGEIQPQHFGDGTRLSIL.

As to this clone: The sample contains more than one DNA sequence encoding this CDR3. The chain is built from TRBV7-3 and TRBJ2-7; the match to TRBD1 covers 8 bases. Germline CDR1 is SGHTA and CDR2 is FQGTGA. CDR3 size: 13 residues. V shed 5 bases, J shed 3 bases, and the junction held 3 bases outside the gene matches. CDR3 loop: CASSPGQGYEQYF. Here the CDR3 DNA reads TGTGCCAGCAGCCCTGGACAGGGCTACGAGCAGTACTTC. The whole variable domain, filled in from reference TRBV7-3 and TRBJ2-7, reads GAGVSQTPSNKVTEKGKYVELRCDPISGHTALYWYRQSLGQGPEFLIYFQGTGAADDSGLPNDRFFAVRPEGSVSTLKIQRTERGDSAVYLCASSPGQGYEQYFGPGTRLTVT.

Comment on this clone: One junction end disagrees with the germline gene, perhaps due to a read error. This chain connects TRBV5-1 to TRBJ1-2; D unclear. CDR1 and CDR2 (germline): SGHRS, YFSETQ. The CDR3 is made up of 14 amino acids. The CDR3 region has the DNA TGCGCCAGCAGCCAAAGTCAATTCAACTATGGCCACCCCTTC. This gives the protein CASSQSQFNYGHPF.

V and J are TRBV5-1 and TRBJ2-5; no clear D. Trimming shortened V by 0 bases and J by 5 bases, and 11 bases separated the two germline ends. The germline gives CDR1 SGHRS, CDR2 YFSETQ. This CDR3 has 14 residues. The CDR3 sequence is CASSLVGERETQYF. DNA for the CDR3: TGCGCCAGCAGCTTGGTTGGAGAGAGGGAGACCCAGTACTTC.

In regard to this clone: The same CDR3 is also encoded by other DNA sequences in this sample. The J gene is TRBJ2-7, the V gene TRBV11-2; D perhaps matches TRBD2 (6 bases). This CDR3 has 14 residues. From germline, CDR1 is SGHAT and CDR2 FQNNGV. Trimming removed 1 base at V and 6 bases at J, with 13 bases between. The chain's CDR3 is CASSLGQRLGEQYF. The CDR3 bases are TGTGCCAGCAGCTTAGGACAGAGACTAGGCGAGCAGTACTTC.

The V gene is TRBV20-1, the J gene TRBJ2-1; the D is unclear. This CDR3 contains 10 residues. Looked up from germline, CDR1 is DFQATT and CDR2 is SNEGSKA (reference sequence). Trimming removed 6 bases at V and 10 bases at J, with 10 bases between. The CDR3 is CSARRSEQFF. CDR3 nucleotide sequence: TGCAGTGCCAGGCGCTCCGAGCAGTTCTTC.

This clone showed up just a few times. The V gene is TRBV2, the J gene TRBJ2-7; D gene ambiguous. The CDR3 consists of 12 residues. Trimming removed 3 bases from V and 4 bases from J, with 7 bases in between. The germline gives CDR1 SNHLY, CDR2 FYNNEI. DNA of the CDR3: TGTGCCAGCAGTGACCCAGAATACGAGCAGTACTTC. This encodes CASSDPEYEQYF.

This clone was seen a handful of times. The chain has TRBV4-1 and TRBJ2-7; 8 nucleotides agree with TRBD1. Germline CDR1 reads MGHRA; CDR2 reads YSYEKL. J lost 4 bases, V lost 0 bases, and 8 bases had no gene match. The CDR3 consists of 16 residues. As DNA, the CDR3 is TGCGCCAGCAGCCAAGAACCGACAGGGGCCGGGTACGAGCAGTACTTC. It yields the protein CASSQEPTGAGYEQYF.

V gene TRBV9 combines with J gene TRBJ1-3; the D gene is possibly TRBD1 (6 bases). Germline V gene data show CDR1 as SGDLS and CDR2 as YYNGEE. Trimming removed 0 bases from V and 8 bases from J, with 12 bases in between. CDR3 size: 14 residues. CDR3 sequence (DNA): TGTGCCAGCAGCGTAGGAGGGGGTCCGGACACCATATATTTT. It codes for CASSVGGGPDTIYF.

The rearrangement joins TRBV15 to TRBJ2-7; 7 nucleotides agree with TRBD1. Looked up from germline, CDR1 is LNHNV and CDR2 is YYDKDF (reference sequence). The CDR3 has 15 residues. Trimming took 1 base from V and 5 from J; bases not matched to a gene: 8. The CDR3 nucleotides are TGTGCCACCAGCAGAGTCACTGTAGGGGGCCACGAGCAGTACTTC. Amino acid sequence: CATSRVTVGGHEQYF.

The chain is built from TRBV2 and TRBJ1-6; no clear D. CDR3 size: 14 residues. Germline CDR1 is SNHLY and CDR2 is FYNNEI. Between the trimmed V and J ends, which lost 6 bases and 7 bases, there was a span of 13 bases. CDR3 sequence (DNA): TGTGCCAGCAGGGCCGGGTCGCTGAATTCACCCCTCCACTTT. Translated, it gives CASRAGSLNSPLHF.

The chain links TRBV7-3 to TRBJ2-5; the D gene is possibly TRBD2 (5 bases). This CDR3 is 13 amino acids long. In germline, CDR1 is SGHTA, CDR2 FQGTGA. Trimming shortened V by 1 base and J by 3 bases, and 6 bases separated the two germline ends. The CDR3 nucleotides read TGTGCCAGCAGCTTAATGGAGGAAGAGACCCAGTACTTC. It is translated as CASSLMEEETQYF.

The rearrangement uses TRBV2 and TRBJ1-5, with 9 positions matching TRBD1. This CDR3 has 13 residues. After removal of 4 bases from V and 8 bases from J, the junction contained 3 bases not matched to a gene. Germline CDR1 and CDR2: SNHLY and FYNNEI. CDR3 nucleotides: TGTGCCAGCAGTGCCACAGGGGGCGAGCCCCAGCATTTT. The encoded protein is CASSATGGEPQHF.

The chain carries TRBV2 and TRBJ2-5; 7 positions agree with TRBD1. The better agreement between TRBJ2-7 and the DNA end casts doubt on the J call. This CDR3 contains 17 residues. Germline values: CDR1 SNHLY, CDR2 FYNNEI. CDR3 protein: CASTRGRAGNPTYEQYF. The CDR3, as DNA: TGTGCCAGCACTAGGGGGCGGGCAGGGAACCCCACCTACGAGCAGTACTTC.

This rearrangement joins TRBV4-1 to TRBJ2-5; 7 nucleotides match TRBD2. Germline V gene lookup returns CDR1 MGHRA and CDR2 YSYEKL. The CDR3 spans 15 residues. V shed 6 bases and J 2 bases; nucleotides not matched to a gene: 9. The CDR3 spells CASRRMGGTQETQYF. DNA for the CDR3: TGCGCCAGCAGACGCATGGGAGGGACTCAAGAGACCCAGTACTTC.

The chain links TRBV5-1 to TRBJ1-2; TRBD1 aligns across 9 bases. Germline-derived CDR1 and CDR2 are SGHRS and YFSETQ. The CDR3 contains 14 residues. With V trimmed by 3 bases and J by 2 bases, 2 bases remained unmatched. Here the CDR3 DNA reads TGCGCCAGCAGCTCGACAGGGGGAAACTATGGCTACACCTTC. It specifies CASSSTGGNYGYTF.

This clone occurred a few times. This sequence joins TRBV5-1 and TRBJ2-2; possible D gene TRBD2, 5 bases. CDR1 is SGHRS, CDR2 YFSETQ, per germline. The CDR3 sequence is 14 residues long. With 4 bases removed from V and 7 bases from J, the gap between germline ends came to 14 bases. CDR3 nucleotide sequence: TGCGCCAGCAGCCCCGACTACCTCGGCGGGGAGCTGTTTTTT. Translating it yields CASSPDYLGGELFF.

The chain is built from TRBV19 and TRBJ2-7; D is perhaps TRBD2 (7 bases). The V gene lost 6 bases and the J gene lost 6 bases, with 18 bases spanning the gap. CDR1 is LNHDA and CDR2 is SQIVND in the germline V gene (reference sequence). This CDR3 spans 14 amino acids. CDR3 nucleotides: TGTGCCAGTAGCCTCCGGGGGGCATCGACCGAGCAGTACTTC. Translation: CASSLRGASTEQYF.

A few counts support this clone. This rearrangement joins TRBV6-1 to TRBJ1-4; TRBD1 aligns across 7 bases. The CDR3 has 15 amino acids. V lost 7 bases, J lost 3 bases, and 8 bases stayed unmatched. Germline CDR1 and CDR2: MNHNS and SASEGT. CDR3 DNA sequence: TGTGCCAGCATGATCCAGACAGGGTCTAATGAAAAACTGTTTTTT. It codes for CASMIQTGSNEKLFF.

This clone has just one count. The J gene is TRBJ1-2, the V gene TRBV5-6, with D unclear. The CDR3 runs to 14 residues. Looked up from germline, CDR1 is SGHDT and CDR2 is YYEEEE. V was shortened by 5 bases and J by 4 bases, with 15 bases between the two germline ends. This CDR3 is CASSLVSLFYGYTF. The CDR3, as DNA: TGTGCCAGCAGTTTAGTATCCCTTTTCTATGGCTACACCTTC.